These T cell receptor beta chains were read from a single sample in a study of OX40 agonist ivuxolimab in advanced cancers. The protocol was immunoSEQ multiplex PCR, while the TCRdb copy is restricted to in-frame clones and leaves out a portion. The sample holds roughly 68,000 clones; roughly 87% are singletons and the top ten take under 4.5%. Material: CD4+ or CD8+ T cells sorted from blood, obtained in a trial of the OX40 agonist ivuxolimab. The receptor source for this set is an adult with an advanced solid tumor such as melanoma, head and neck, liver or kidney cancer. CDR3s include the opening cysteine and the closing phenylalanine or tryptophan. D genes are given only for firm matches. Clone size is stated in some rows and not others, as once, few, many or a class when expanded.

D gene	V gene	CDR3 length	J gene	clone size	CDR3 protein	CDR3 DNA
TRBD2	TRBV5-1	15	TRBJ2-5	NA	CASILTGTSGETQYF	TGCGCCAGCATCCTAACCGGGACTAGTGGGGAGACCCAGTACTTC
NA	TRBV10-3	13	TRBJ2-5	few	CAISEGETGTQYF	TGTGCCATCAGTGAGGGGGAGACTGGGACCCAGTACTTC
NA	TRBV4-1	17	TRBJ1-1	many	CASSQVDLGFSRTEAFF	TGCGCCAGCAGCCAAGTCGATCTCGGGTTTTCGAGAACTGAAGCTTTCTTT
NA	TRBV7-3	14	TRBJ2-5	NA	CASSPHSGQETQYF	TGTGCCAGCAGCCCCCATTCCGGACAGGAGACCCAGTACTTC
NA	TRBV6-1	18	TRBJ1-5	NA	CASSGRRVGGNSNQPQHF	TGTGCCAGCAGTGGTAGAAGGGTGGGAGGCAATAGCAATCAGCCCCAGCATTTT
TRBD2	TRBV29-1	16	TRBJ2-5	once	CSVGSGTSGSGETQYF	TGCAGCGTGGGATCTGGGACTAGCGGGAGCGGTGAGACCCAGTACTTC
NA	TRBV18	13	TRBJ2-7	many	CASSPQGIYEQYF	TGTGCCAGCTCACCTCAGGGAATCTACGAGCAGTACTTC
NA	TRBV9	16	TRBJ2-1	NA	CASSVVPGTGYNEQFF	TGTGCCAGCAGCGTAGTCCCCGGGACGGGGTACAATGAGCAGTTCTTC
NA	TRBV19	11	TRBJ1-1	NA	CATIGVVGAFF	TGTGCCACCATAGGGGTGGTCGGGGCTTTCTTT
NA	TRBV5-1	14	TRBJ1-1	NA	CASSLWGGGTEAFF	TGCGCCAGCAGCTTGTGGGGGGGTGGCACTGAAGCTTTCTTT
NA	TRBV4-1	16	TRBJ1-3	NA	CASSQDSVSSGNTIYF	TGCGCCAGCAGCCAAGATTCAGTTAGCTCTGGAAACACCATATATTTT
NA	TRBV2	15	TRBJ2-6	NA	CASSRDNSGANVLTF	TGTGCCAGCAGCAGGGACAACTCTGGGGCCAACGTCCTGACTTTC
TRBD1	TRBV18	15	TRBJ1-2	NA	CASSLGTGLNYGYTF	TGTGCCAGCTCACTTGGGACAGGCCTAAACTATGGCTACACCTTC
NA	TRBV11-2	14	TRBJ2-2	NA	CASSSDGQTGELFF	TGTGCCAGCAGCTCCGACGGGCAAACCGGGGAGCTGTTTTTT
TRBD2	TRBV4-3	17	TRBJ2-3	NA	CASSQGGGGSLTDTQYF	TGCGCCAGCAGCCAAGGGGGCGGCGGGAGCCTCACAGATACGCAGTATTTT
TRBD1	TRBV19	15	TRBJ1-1	NA	CASSPLGQGITEAFF	TGTGCCAGTAGCCCACTGGGACAGGGGATCACTGAAGCTTTCTTT
NA	TRBV11-3	15	TRBJ2-7	NA	CASSLRGNPSYEQYF	TGTGCCAGCAGCTTGAGGGGTAACCCCTCCTACGAGCAGTACTTC
NA	TRBV6-5	13	TRBJ1-2	NA	CASRQEGGYGYTF	TGTGCCAGCAGGCAGGAAGGGGGTTATGGCTACACCTTC
NA	TRBV6-5	15	TRBJ1-5	NA	CASSPLDSTRSLRHF	TGTGCCAGCAGTCCCCTGGACAGCACACGATCGTTGCGGCATTTT
NA	TRBV27	14	TRBJ1-1	NA	CASSPIGWGTEAFF	TGTGCCAGCAGTCCTATAGGGTGGGGCACTGAAGCTTTCTTT
NA	TRBV5-8	16	TRBJ2-3	once	CASSLGAYGGTDTQYF	TGTGCCAGCAGCTTGGGAGCTTACGGGGGCACAGATACGCAGTATTTT
TRBD1	TRBV11-2	16	TRBJ2-3	NA	CASSLDLTGGADTQYF	TGTGCCAGCAGCTTAGATCTCACAGGGGGCGCAGATACGCAGTATTTT
NA	TRBV4-1	15	TRBJ1-2	NA	CASSPTGLANYGYTF	TGCGCCAGCAGCCCAACAGGGCTGGCTAACTATGGCTACACCTTC
NA	TRBV6-6	15	TRBJ2-7	NA	CASSYSRQLPYEQYF	TGTGCCAGCAGTTACTCCCGACAGTTACCCTACGAGCAGTACTTC
TRBD1	TRBV11-2	13	TRBJ2-7	NA	CASSSWDSYEQYF	TGTGCCAGCAGCTCATGGGACAGCTACGAGCAGTACTTC
NA	TRBV6-5	11	TRBJ2-7	NA	CAGSLGGEQYF	TGTGCCGGTTCCCTTGGGGGCGAGCAGTACTTC
TRBD2	TRBV30	13	TRBJ2-3	NA	CAILAKSTDTQYF	TGTGCCATACTAGCGAAGAGCACAGATACGCAGTATTTT
NA	TRBV19	14	TRBJ2-1	NA	CASSTWERGNEQFF	TGTGCCAGTAGTACTTGGGAAAGGGGGAATGAGCAGTTCTTC
NA	TRBV10-3	14	TRBJ1-3	NA	CAISKQDSGNTIYF	TGTGCCATCAGCAAACAGGACTCTGGAAACACCATATATTTT
TRBD1	TRBV28	13	TRBJ1-2	few	CASSGQGGWGYTF	TGTGCCAGCAGTGGCCAAGGGGGCTGGGGCTACACCTTC
NA	TRBV5-3	15	TRBJ1-2	NA	CARSLEWGEDNGYTF	TGTGCCAGAAGCTTGGAATGGGGGGAGGATAATGGCTACACCTTC
NA	TRBV2	14	TRBJ1-6	NA	CASIPDSYNSPLHF	TGTGCCAGCATTCCCGACAGCTATAATTCACCCCTCCACTTT
NA	TRBV2	15	TRBJ1-5	once	CASREDRMGLQPQHF	TGTGCCAGCAGAGAAGACAGAATGGGCCTTCAGCCCCAGCATTTT
TRBD1	TRBV13	16	TRBJ2-2	NA	CASSFDRGLNTGELFF	TGTGCCAGCAGTTTCGACAGGGGCTTGAACACCGGGGAGCTGTTTTTT
NA	TRBV5-4	14	TRBJ2-7	NA	CASSRVTPPYEQYF	TGTGCCAGCAGCCGCGTGACTCCTCCGTACGAGCAGTACTTC
TRBD2	TRBV7-3	14	TRBJ2-7	few	CASSRTGGSGEQYF	TGTGCCAGCAGCCGTACGGGAGGGTCGGGCGAGCAGTACTTC
TRBD2	TRBV7-2	13	TRBJ2-7	NA	CASSPRSSGEQYF	TGTGCCAGCAGCCCAAGGTCTAGCGGCGAGCAGTACTTC
NA	TRBV11-3	19	TRBJ2-4	NA	CASSLDGTLRTTAKNIQYF	TGTGCCAGCAGCTTAGATGGTACTCTCCGGACTACCGCCAAAAACATTCAGTACTTC
NA	TRBV4-3	16	TRBJ1-1	NA	CASSQDINNENTEAFF	TGCGCCAGCAGCCAAGATATCAATAACGAGAACACTGAAGCTTTCTTT
TRBD2	TRBV6-1	16	TRBJ2-7	NA	CASSVYVAGAKYEQYF	TGTGCCAGCAGTGTTTACGTAGCGGGAGCAAAATACGAGCAGTACTTC
TRBD1	TRBV5-1	18	TRBJ2-1	NA	CASSFRGQVPSRPNEQFF	TGCGCCAGCAGCTTCAGGGGACAGGTCCCTTCCCGGCCAAATGAGCAGTTCTTC
TRBD2	TRBV9	15	TRBJ2-1	NA	CASSVGLAAYNEQFF	TGTGCCAGCAGCGTAGGGCTAGCGGCCTACAATGAGCAGTTCTTC
NA	TRBV7-2	12	TRBJ1-5	NA	CASSFQGRTQHF	TGTGCCAGCAGCTTTCAGGGTCGGACCCAGCATTTT
TRBD1	TRBV4-2	16	TRBJ1-1	NA	CASSKTGTGDNTEAFF	TGTGCCAGCAGCAAAACAGGGACAGGGGACAACACTGAAGCTTTCTTT
NA	TRBV5-1	15	TRBJ2-3	NA	CASSLGWARTDTQYF	TGCGCCAGCAGCTTGGGCTGGGCCCGCACAGATACGCAGTATTTT
TRBD2	TRBV12-5	15	TRBJ2-7	NA	CASARFSTSGYEQYF	TGTGCTAGTGCCCGCTTTTCGACTAGCGGCTACGAGCAGTACTTC